The 10 T cell receptor beta chains below come from one sample, sequenced in a study of Ad26.COV2.S vaccination and SARS-CoV-2 variants. TCRdb's table, derived via immunoSEQ multiplex PCR, lists solely in-frame clones and lacks some. The sample has some 190,000 clones, 87% seen once; the top ten hold less than 6%. Here the sequenced sample was peripheral blood, taken after recovery from COVID-19. The receptors here all came from a human donor who had recovered from COVID-19.

V usage is TRBV7-3 and J usage is TRBJ2-3, with TRBD2 matching 9 bases. Germline loops: CDR1 SGHTA, CDR2 FQGTGA. The CDR3 runs 15 residues. V trimming: 5 bases; J trimming: 2 bases; junction bases outside the gene matches: 5. CDR3 residues: CASSQAGGHTDTQYF. The CDR3 coding sequence is TGTGCCAGCAGCCAAGCGGGAGGTCACACAGATACGCAGTATTTT.

The gene calls are TRBV19 and TRBJ1-1; the match to TRBD1 covers 8 bases. With V trimmed by 7 bases and J by 7 bases, 11 bases remained unmatched. This CDR3 contains 14 residues. The germline V gene encodes CDR1 LNHDA and CDR2 SQIVND (reference sequence). CDR3 region: CASMGQVNPLEAFF. The CDR3 DNA sequence: TGTGCCAGTATGGGACAGGTAAACCCCCTTGAAGCTTTCTTT.

The genes are TRBV29-1 and TRBJ1-4, with 7 bases matching TRBD1. The CDR3 totals 14 residues. Germline V gives CDR1 SQVTM, CDR2 ANQGSEA. Germline trimming cut 7 bases from V and 3 bases from J; bases unmatched to any gene: 8. CDR3 sequence reads: CSASTGTANEKLFF. The CDR3 DNA is TGCAGCGCCTCCACGGGGACAGCTAATGAAAAACTGTTTTTT.

The V gene is TRBV6-6, the J gene TRBJ1-1; D ambiguous. Germline loops: CDR1 MNHNY, CDR2 SVGAGI (reference sequence). The V gene lost 2 bases and the J gene lost 1 base, with 8 bases spanning the gap. This CDR3 is built from 14 residues. The CDR3 spells CASSYLPANTEAFF. The CDR3 bases are TGTGCCAGCAGTTACCTGCCGGCGAACACTGAAGCTTTCTTT.

This chain connects TRBV4-2 to TRBJ2-3; no reliable D call. CDR1 LGHNA and CDR2 YNFKEQ come from the germline V gene. The CDR3 runs 12 residues. V was shortened by 0 bases and J by 9 bases, with 7 bases between the two germline ends. CDR3 coding DNA: TGTGCCAGCAGCCAAGATAGGAGAACGCAGTATTTT. Its translation is CASSQDRRTQYF.

The V gene is TRBV5-6, the J gene TRBJ2-7; 10 bases map to TRBD2. Germline assignment: CDR1 SGHDT and CDR2 YYEEEE. The CDR3 spans 15 residues. With V trimmed by 6 bases and J by 1 base, 7 bases remained unmatched. CDR3 nucleotide sequence: TGTGCCAGCACTATGACTAGCGGGCAGTCCTACGAGCAGTACTTC. It specifies CASTMTSGQSYEQYF.

This clone was found a few times. The rearrangement uses TRBV5-1 and TRBJ1-2, with a weak D call TRBD1 (5 bases). The CDR3 runs 15 residues. V was cut by 0 bases and J by 0 bases, with 9 bases left in between. Germline V gene lookup returns CDR1 SGHRS and CDR2 YFSETQ. CDR3 sequence: CASSLGHRTNYGYTF. DNA of the CDR3: TGCGCCAGCAGCTTGGGCCACAGGACTAACTATGGCTACACCTTC.

The rearrangement joins TRBV1 to TRBJ1-5; TRBD1, the table's D call, lacks a check against the DNA. TRBV1 is given as a pseudogene. This CDR3 region has 17 residues. The DNA of the CDR3 is TGCACCAGCAGCCACAGGGATAAGTATGGGAGCAATCAGCCCCAGCATTTT. It encodes CTSSHRDKYGSNQPQHF.

The chain is built from TRBV5-1 and TRBJ1-2, with TRBD1 identical over 8 bases. Germline trimming cut 3 bases from V and 5 bases from J; bases unmatched to any gene: 9. Germline CDR1 and CDR2: SGHRS and YFSETQ. The CDR3 loop spans 15 amino acids. The CDR3 bases are TGCGCCAGCAGCTCCACCCTGACAGGGGATTATGGCTACACCTTC. Its translation is CASSSTLTGDYGYTF.

The chain employs TRBV27 and TRBJ1-5; D unclear. V lost 4 bases and J 3 bases, leaving 4 bases between the germline ends. The CDR3 loop spans 12 amino acids. Germline V gene data show CDR1 as MNHEY and CDR2 as SMNVEV (reference sequence). The DNA for the CDR3 is TGTGCCAGCAGTTCAATCAATCAGCCCCAGCATTTT. This sequence encodes CASSSINQPQHF.